This TCR beta chain was observed in a study of cytomegalovirus exposure and HLA in healthy donors. Looking at the study overall: T cells numbering around 180 million yielded 95 million to 140 million unique TCR beta sequences in an earlier analysis.

V dropped 5 bases and J dropped 9; count of bases not matched to a gene: 20. CDR3 size: 18 residues. From germline, CDR1 is SGHTA and CDR2 FQGNSA. General study points: In vitro assays verified that three CMV-associated chains recognized CMV antigens specifically. Beyond CMV serostatus, there was no information to go on about immune exposure.

About this clone itself: Its antigen remains unknown.

Amplification used 60 Vbeta primers and 13 Jbeta primers. Sequenced by immunoSEQ multiplex PCR; TCRdb stores in-frame clones only, minus some. The sample carries 85,000 to 100,000 clones, over 80% recorded once. Material for sequencing was PBMCs. The rearrangement links TRBV7-2 to TRBJ2-1; 9 nucleotides line up with TRBD2. The TCR sequence derives from a female donor in good health and CMV-seropositive. DNA for the CDR3: TGTGCCAGCAGCCCGGAGGGGCGGGGGGGCCCCTACGGTGGTGAGCAGTTCTTC. This translates into CASSPEGRGGPYGGEQFF.